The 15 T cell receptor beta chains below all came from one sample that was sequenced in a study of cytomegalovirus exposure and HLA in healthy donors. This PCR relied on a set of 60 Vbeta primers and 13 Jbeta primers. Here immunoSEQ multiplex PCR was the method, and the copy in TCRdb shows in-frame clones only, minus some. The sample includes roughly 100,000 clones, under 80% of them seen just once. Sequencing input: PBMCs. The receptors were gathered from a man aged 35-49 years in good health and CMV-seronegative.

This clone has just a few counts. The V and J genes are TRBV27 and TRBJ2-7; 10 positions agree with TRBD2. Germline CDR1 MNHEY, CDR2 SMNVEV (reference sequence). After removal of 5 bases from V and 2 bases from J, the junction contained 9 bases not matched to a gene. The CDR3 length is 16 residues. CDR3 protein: CASSKRGGAGAYEQYF. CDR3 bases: TGTGCCAGCAGTAAGCGGGGGGGGGCAGGTGCCTACGAGCAGTACTTC.

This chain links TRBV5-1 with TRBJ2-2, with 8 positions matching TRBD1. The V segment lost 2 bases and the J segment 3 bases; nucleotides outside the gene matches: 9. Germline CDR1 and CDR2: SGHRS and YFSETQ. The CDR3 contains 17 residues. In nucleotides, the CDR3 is TGCGCCAGCAGCTTCCGGCAGGGGGCGCGGTACACCGGGGAGCTGTTTTTT. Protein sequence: CASSFRQGARYTGELFF.

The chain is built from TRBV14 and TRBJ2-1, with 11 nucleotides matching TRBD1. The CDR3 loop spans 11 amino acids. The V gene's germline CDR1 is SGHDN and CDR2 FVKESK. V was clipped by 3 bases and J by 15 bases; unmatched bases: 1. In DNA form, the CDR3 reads TGTGCCAGCAGCCAGGACAGGGGGCGGTTCTTC. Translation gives CASSQDRGRFF.

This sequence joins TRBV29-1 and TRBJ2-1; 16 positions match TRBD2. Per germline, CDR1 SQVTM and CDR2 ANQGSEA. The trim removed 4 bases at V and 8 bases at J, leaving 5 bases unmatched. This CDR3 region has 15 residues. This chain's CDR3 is CSVAPGLAGGDEQFF. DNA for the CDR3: TGCAGCGTTGCGCCGGGACTAGCGGGGGGGGATGAGCAGTTCTTC.

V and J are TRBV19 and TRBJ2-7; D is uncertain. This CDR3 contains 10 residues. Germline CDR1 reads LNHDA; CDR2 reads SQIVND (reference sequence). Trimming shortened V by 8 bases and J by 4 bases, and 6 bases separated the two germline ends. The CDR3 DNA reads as TGTGCCAGTCCAGGTTACGAGCAGTACTTC. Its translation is CASPGYEQYF.

Written as DNA, the CDR3 is TGTGCCAGCAGCGCCGACAGGAACACTGAAGCTTTCTTT. Translation gives CASSADRNTEAFF. The chain couples TRBV6-1 to TRBJ1-1, with D possibly being TRBD1 (5 bases). V shed 6 bases and J shed 1 base, with 9 bases lying between them. In germline, CDR1 is MNHNS, CDR2 SASEGT. This CDR3 contains 13 residues.

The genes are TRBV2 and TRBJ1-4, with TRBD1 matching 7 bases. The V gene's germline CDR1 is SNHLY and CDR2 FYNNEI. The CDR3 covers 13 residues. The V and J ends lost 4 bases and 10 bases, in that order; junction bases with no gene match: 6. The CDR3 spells CASSAGGPGKLFF. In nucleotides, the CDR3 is TGTGCCAGCAGTGCAGGGGGACCCGGAAAACTGTTTTTT.

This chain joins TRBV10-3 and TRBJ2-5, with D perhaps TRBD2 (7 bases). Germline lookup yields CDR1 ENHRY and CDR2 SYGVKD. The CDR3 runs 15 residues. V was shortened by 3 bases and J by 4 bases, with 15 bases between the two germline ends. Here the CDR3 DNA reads TGTGCCATCAGTGACGGACTAGGGGGGGGAGAGACCCAGTACTTC. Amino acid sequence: CAISDGLGGGETQYF.

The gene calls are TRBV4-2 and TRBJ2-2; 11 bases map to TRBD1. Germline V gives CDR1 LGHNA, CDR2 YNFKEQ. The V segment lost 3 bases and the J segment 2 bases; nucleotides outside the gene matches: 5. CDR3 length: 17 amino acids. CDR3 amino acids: CASSQAGTGGNTGELFF. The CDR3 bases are TGTGCCAGCAGCCAGGCCGGGACAGGGGGTAACACCGGGGAGCTGTTTTTT.

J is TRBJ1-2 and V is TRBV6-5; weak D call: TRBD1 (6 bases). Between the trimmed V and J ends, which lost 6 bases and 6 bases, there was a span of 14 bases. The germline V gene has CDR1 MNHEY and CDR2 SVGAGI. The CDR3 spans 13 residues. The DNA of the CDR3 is TGTGCCAGCAGAAACCAGGGGTTCAATGGCTACACCTTC. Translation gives CASRNQGFNGYTF.

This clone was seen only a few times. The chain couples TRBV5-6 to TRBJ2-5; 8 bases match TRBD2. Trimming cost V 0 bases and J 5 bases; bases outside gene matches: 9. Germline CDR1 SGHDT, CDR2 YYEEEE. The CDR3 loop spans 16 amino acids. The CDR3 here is CASSLAWRGAQETQYF. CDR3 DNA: TGTGCCAGCAGCTTGGCCTGGCGGGGGGCCCAGGAGACCCAGTACTTC.

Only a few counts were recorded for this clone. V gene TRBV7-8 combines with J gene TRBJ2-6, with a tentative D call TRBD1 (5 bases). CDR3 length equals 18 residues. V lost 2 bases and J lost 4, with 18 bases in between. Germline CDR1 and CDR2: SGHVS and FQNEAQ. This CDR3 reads CASSLRQRRLSGANVLTF. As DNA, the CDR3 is TGTGCCAGCAGCTTACGACAGAGGCGCTTGTCGGGGGCCAACGTCCTGACTTTC.

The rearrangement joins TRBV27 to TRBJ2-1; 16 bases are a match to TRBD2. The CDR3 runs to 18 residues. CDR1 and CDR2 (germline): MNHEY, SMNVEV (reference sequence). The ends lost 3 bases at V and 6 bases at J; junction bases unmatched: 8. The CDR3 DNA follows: TGTGCCAGCAGTTTCTTCACCGGGACTAGCGGGGGGGCCAATGAGCAGTTCTTC. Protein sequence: CASSFFTGTSGGANEQFF.

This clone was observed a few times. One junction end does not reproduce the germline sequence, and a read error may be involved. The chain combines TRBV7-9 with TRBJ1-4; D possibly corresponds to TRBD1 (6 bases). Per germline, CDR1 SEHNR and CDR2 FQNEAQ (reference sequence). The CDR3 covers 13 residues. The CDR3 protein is CSSREGANEKLFF. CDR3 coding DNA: TGTTCCAGCCGGGAGGGGGCTAATGAAAAACTGTTTTTT.

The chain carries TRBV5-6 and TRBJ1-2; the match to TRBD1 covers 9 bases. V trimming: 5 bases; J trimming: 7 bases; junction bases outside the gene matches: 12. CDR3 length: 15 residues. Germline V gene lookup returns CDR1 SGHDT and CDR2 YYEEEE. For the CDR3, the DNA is TGTGCCAGCAGTTCTGGGGGGACAGGGCTAAGTGGCTACACCTTC. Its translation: CASSSGGTGLSGYTF.